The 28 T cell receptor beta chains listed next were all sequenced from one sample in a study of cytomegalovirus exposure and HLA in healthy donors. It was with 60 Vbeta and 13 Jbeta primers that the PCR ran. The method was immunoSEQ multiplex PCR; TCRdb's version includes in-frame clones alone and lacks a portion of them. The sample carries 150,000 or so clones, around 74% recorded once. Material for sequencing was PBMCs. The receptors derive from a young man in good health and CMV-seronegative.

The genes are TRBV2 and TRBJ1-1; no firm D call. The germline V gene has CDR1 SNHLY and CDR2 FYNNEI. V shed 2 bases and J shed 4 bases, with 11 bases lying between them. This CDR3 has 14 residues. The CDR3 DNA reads TGTGCCAGCAGTGAATTAGGAGGGTTCACTGAAGCTTTCTTT. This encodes CASSELGGFTEAFF.

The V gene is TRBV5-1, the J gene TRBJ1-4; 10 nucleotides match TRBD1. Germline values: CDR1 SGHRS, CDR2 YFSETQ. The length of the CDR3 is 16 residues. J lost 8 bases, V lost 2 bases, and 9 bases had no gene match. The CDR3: CASSFEPGTGVEKLFF. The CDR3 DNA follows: TGCGCCAGCAGCTTTGAGCCCGGGACAGGGGTCGAAAAACTGTTTTTT.

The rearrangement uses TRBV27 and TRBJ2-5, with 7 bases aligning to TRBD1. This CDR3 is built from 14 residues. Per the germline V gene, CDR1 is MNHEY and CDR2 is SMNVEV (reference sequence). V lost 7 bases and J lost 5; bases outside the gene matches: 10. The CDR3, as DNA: TGTGCCAGCAATTCTCTAGGGGGCGAGGAGACCCAGTACTTC. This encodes CASNSLGGEETQYF.

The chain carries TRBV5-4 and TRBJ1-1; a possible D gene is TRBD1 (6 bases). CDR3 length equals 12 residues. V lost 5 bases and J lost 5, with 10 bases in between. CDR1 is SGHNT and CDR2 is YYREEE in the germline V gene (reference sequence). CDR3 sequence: CASRRGGTEAFF. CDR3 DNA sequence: TGTGCCAGCAGGAGGGGGGGAACTGAAGCTTTCTTT.

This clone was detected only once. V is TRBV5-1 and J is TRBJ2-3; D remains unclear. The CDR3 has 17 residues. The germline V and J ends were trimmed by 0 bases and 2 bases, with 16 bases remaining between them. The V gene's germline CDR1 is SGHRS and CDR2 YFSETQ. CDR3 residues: CASSLAPLVPPTDTQYF. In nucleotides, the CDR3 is TGCGCCAGCAGCTTGGCCCCGCTAGTCCCCCCCACAGATACGCAGTATTTT.

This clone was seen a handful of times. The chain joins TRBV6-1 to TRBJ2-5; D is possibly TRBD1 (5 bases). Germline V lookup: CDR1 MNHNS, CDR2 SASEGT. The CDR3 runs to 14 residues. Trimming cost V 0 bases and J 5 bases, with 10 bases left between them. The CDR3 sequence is CASSEAKGYETQYF. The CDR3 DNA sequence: TGTGCCAGCAGTGAAGCAAAGGGGTATGAGACCCAGTACTTC.

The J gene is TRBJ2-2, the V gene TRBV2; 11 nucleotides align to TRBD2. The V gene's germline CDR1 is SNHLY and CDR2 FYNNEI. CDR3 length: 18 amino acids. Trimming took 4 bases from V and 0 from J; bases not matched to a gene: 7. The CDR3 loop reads CASSARLAGGTNTGELFF. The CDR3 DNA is TGTGCCAGCAGTGCACGGCTAGCGGGGGGAACGAACACCGGGGAGCTGTTTTTT. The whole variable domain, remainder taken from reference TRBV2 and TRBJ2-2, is EPEVTQTPSHQVTQMGQEVILRCVPISNHLYFYWYRQILGQKVEFLVSFYNNEISEKSEIFDDQFSVERPDGSNFTLKIRSTKLEDSAMYFCASSARLAGGTNTGELFFGEGSRLTVL.

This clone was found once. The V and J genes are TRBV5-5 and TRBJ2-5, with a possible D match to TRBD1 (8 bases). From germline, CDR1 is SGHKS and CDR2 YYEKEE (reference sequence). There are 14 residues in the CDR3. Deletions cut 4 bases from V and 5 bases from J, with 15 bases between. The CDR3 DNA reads TGTGCCAGCAGCGACAGGGGAGGGGCGGAGACCCAGTACTTC. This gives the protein CASSDRGGAETQYF.

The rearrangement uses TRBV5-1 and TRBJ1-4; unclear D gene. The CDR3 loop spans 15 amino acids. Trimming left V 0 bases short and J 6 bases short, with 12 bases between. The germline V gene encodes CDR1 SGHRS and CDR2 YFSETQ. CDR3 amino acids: CASSLGVVTDEKLFF. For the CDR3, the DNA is TGCGCCAGCAGCTTGGGCGTCGTTACCGATGAAAAACTGTTTTTT.

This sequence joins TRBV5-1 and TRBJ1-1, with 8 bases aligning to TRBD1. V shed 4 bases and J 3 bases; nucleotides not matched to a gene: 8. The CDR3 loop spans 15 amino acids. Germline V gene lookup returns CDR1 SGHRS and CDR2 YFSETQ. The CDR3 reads CASSAQGEGYTEAFF. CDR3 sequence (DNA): TGCGCCAGCAGCGCACAGGGGGAAGGTTACACTGAAGCTTTCTTT.

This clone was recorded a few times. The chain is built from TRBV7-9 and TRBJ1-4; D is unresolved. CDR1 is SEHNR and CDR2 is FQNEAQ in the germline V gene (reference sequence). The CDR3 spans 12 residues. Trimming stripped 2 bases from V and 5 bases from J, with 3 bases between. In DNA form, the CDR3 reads TGTGCCAGCAGCTTATCAAATGAAAAACTGTTTTTT. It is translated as CASSLSNEKLFF.

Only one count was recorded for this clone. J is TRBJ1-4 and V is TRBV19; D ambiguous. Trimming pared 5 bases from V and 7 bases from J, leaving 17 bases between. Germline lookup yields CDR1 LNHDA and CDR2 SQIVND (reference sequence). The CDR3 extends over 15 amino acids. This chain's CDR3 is CASSPYPGKSEKLFF. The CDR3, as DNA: TGTGCCAGTAGTCCCTACCCCGGGAAAAGTGAAAAACTGTTTTTT. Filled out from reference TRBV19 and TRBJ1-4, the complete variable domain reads DGGITQSPKYLFRKEGQNVTLSCEQNLNHDAMYWYRQDPGQGLRLIYYSQIVNDFQKGDIAEGYSVSREKKESFPLTVTSAQKNPTAFYLCASSPYPGKSEKLFFGSGTQLSVL.

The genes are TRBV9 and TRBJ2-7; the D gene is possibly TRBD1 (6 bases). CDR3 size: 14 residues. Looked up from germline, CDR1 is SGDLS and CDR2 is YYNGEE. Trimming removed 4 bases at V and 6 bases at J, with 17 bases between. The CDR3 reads CASSKPGQCCEQYV. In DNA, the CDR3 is TGTGCCAGCAGCAAGCCGGGACAATGTTGCGAGCAGTACGTC.

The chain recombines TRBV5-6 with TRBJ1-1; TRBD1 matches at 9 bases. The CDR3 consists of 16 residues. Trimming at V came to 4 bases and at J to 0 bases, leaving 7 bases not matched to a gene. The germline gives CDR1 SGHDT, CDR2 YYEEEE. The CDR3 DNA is TGTGCCAGCAGCCCCGACAGGGGGATGATGAACACTGAAGCTTTCTTT. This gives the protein CASSPDRGMMNTEAFF.

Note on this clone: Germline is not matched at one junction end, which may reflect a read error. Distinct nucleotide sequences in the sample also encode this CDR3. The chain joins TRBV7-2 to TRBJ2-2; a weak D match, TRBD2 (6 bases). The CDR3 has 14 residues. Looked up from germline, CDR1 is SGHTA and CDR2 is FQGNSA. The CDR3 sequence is CASSFSGRTGELFF. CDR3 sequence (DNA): TGTGCCAGTAGCTTCTCGGGGAGGACCGGGGAGCTGTTTTTT.

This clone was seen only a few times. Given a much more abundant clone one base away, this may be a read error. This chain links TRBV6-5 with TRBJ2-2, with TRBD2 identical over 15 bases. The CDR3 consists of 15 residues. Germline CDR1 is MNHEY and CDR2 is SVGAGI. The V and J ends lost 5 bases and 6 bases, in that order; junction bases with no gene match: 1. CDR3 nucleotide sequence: TGTGCCAGCAGTGGACTAGCGGGGGGGCCCGGGGAGCTGTTTTTT. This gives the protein CASSGLAGGPGELFF.

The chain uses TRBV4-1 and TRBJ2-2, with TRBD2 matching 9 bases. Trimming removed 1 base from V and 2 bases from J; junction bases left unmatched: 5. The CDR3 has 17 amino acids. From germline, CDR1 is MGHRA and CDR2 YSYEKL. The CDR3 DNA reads TGCGCCAGCAGCCAAGTCGGACTAGCGAGAAACACCGGGGAGCTGTTTTTT. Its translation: CASSQVGLARNTGELFF.

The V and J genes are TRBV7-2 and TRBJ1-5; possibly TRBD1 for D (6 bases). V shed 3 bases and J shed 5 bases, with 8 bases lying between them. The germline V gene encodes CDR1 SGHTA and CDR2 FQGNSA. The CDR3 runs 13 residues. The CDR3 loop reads CASSFGQYQPQHF. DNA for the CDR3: TGTGCCAGCAGCTTCGGACAGTATCAGCCCCAGCATTTT.

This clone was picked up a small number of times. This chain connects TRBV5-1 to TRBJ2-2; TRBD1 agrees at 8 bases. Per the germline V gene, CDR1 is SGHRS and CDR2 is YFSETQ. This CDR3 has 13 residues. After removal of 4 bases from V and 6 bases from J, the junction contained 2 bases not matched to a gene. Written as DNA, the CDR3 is TGCGCCAGCAGCAGGACAGGGTCCGGGGAGCTGTTTTTT. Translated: CASSRTGSGELFF.

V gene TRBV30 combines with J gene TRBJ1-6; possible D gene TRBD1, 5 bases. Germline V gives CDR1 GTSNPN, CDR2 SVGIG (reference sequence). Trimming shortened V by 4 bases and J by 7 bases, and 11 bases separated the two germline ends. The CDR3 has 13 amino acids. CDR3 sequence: CAWNTGENSPLHF. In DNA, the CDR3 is TGTGCCTGGAATACAGGTGAAAATTCACCCCTCCACTTT.

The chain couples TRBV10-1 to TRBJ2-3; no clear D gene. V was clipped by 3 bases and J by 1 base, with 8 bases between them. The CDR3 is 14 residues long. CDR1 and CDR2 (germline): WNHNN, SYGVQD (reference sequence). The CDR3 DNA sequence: TGCGCCAGCAGTGACGGGTGGGGCACAGATACGCAGTATTTT. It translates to CASSDGWGTDTQYF.

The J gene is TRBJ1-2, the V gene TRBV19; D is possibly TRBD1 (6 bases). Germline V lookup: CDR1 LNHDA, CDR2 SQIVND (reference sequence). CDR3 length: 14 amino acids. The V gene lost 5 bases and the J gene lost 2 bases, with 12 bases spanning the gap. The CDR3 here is CASSLAGTNYGYTF. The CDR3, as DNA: TGTGCCAGTAGTCTGGCAGGGACAAACTATGGCTACACCTTC. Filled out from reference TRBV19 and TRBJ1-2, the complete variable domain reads DGGITQSPKYLFRKEGQNVTLSCEQNLNHDAMYWYRQDPGQGLRLIYYSQIVNDFQKGDIAEGYSVSREKKESFPLTVTSAQKNPTAFYLCASSLAGTNYGYTFGSGTRLTVV.

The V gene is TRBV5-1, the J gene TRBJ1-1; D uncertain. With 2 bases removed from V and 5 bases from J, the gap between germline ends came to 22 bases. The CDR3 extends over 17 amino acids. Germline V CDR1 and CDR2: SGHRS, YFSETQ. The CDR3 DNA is TGCGCCAGCAGCTTTATGAACTCGGCCCCCCCGGGGACTGAAGCTTTCTTT. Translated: CASSFMNSAPPGTEAFF.

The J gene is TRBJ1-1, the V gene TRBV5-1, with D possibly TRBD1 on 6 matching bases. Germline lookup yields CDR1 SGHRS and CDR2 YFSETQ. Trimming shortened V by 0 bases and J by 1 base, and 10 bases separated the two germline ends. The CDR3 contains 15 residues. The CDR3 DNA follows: TGCGCCAGCAGCTTGGGCAAGGGACAGAACACTGAAGCTTTCTTT. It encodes CASSLGKGQNTEAFF.

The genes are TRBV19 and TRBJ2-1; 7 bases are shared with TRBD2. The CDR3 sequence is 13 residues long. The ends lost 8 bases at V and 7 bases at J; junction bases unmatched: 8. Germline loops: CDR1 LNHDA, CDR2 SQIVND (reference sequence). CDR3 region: CASGFRRGNEQFF. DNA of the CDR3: TGTGCCAGTGGGTTCAGGCGGGGGAATGAGCAGTTCTTC.

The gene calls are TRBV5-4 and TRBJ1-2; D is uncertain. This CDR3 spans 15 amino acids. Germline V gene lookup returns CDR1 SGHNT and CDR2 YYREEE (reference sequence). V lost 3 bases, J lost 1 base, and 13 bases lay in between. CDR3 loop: CASSSAGLFNYGYTF. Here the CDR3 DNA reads TGTGCCAGCAGCTCTGCCGGACTTTTTAACTATGGCTACACCTTC.

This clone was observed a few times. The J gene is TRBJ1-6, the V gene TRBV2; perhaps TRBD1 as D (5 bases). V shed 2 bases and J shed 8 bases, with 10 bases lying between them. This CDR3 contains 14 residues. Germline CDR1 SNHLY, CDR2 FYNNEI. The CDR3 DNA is TGTGCCAGCAGTGAATTGACAGTCGATTCACCCCTCCACTTT. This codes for CASSELTVDSPLHF.

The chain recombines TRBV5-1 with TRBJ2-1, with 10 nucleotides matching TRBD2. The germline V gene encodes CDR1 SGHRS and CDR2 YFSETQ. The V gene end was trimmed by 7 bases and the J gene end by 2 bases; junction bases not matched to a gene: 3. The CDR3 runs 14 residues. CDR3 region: CASRTSGAYNEQFF. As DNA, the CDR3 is TGCGCCAGCCGCACTAGCGGGGCCTACAATGAGCAGTTCTTC.